The rows below give T cell receptor beta chains drawn from one sample of a study of patients and donors after allogeneic stem cell transplantation. TCRdb reprocessed the RT-PCR reads via MiXCR and lists one record per CDR3 protein. The profile shows some 880,000 distinct CDR3 sequences, about 20% of them singletons. The sequenced sample consisted of blood, either unsorted or a sorted T cell fraction (not recorded which). Source of these receptors: a human donor who was either an allogeneic HSCT recipient or a stem cell or donor lymphocyte infusion donor (not recorded which). It is not recorded whose cells these are; they may come from a transplant donor. Each CDR3 is given with its conserved first and last residue. Fields, in order: D gene, J gene, clone size, V gene, CDR3 protein, CDR3 DNA. A D gene is named only where the DNA matches it firmly. Where a row states a size, it is once, few, many or the class of an expanded clone; other rows omit it.

D gene: NA; J gene: TRBJ2-3; clone size: few; V gene: TRBV20-1; CDR3 protein: CSAPMGLPTDTQYF; CDR3 DNA: TGCAGTGCACCCATGGGACTCCCGACAGATACGCAGTATTTT
D gene: TRBD1; J gene: TRBJ1-6; clone size: NA; V gene: TRBV12-3/TRBV12-4; CDR3 protein: CASKGQGGNSPLHF; CDR3 DNA: TGTGCCAGCAAAGGACAGGGAGGGAATTCACCCCTCCACTTT
D gene: TRBD1; J gene: TRBJ2-7; clone size: many; V gene: TRBV29-1; CDR3 protein: CSVGQNYEQYF; CDR3 DNA: TGCAGCGTGGGACAGAACTACGAGCAGTACTTC
D gene: NA; J gene: TRBJ2-2; clone size: NA; V gene: TRBV7-9; CDR3 protein: CASSLVTVNTGELFF; CDR3 DNA: TGTGCCAGCAGCTTAGTGACGGTTAACACCGGGGAGCTGTTTTTT
D gene: NA; J gene: TRBJ1-4; clone size: few; V gene: TRBV6-1; CDR3 protein: CASSRGVREPLFF; CDR3 DNA: TGTGCCAGCAGTCGGGGGGTGAGAGAACCCCTGTTTTTT
D gene: NA; J gene: TRBJ2-1; clone size: few; V gene: TRBV20-1; CDR3 protein: CSARDRQGGGNEQFF; CDR3 DNA: TGCAGTGCTAGAGATAGGCAGGGTGGTGGGAATGAGCAGTTCTTC
D gene: NA; J gene: TRBJ1-6; clone size: NA; V gene: TRBV5-1; CDR3 protein: CASSLVSTEANSPLHF; CDR3 DNA: TGCGCCAGCAGCTTGGTATCGACAGAAGCCAATTCACCCCTCCACTTT
D gene: NA; J gene: TRBJ2-2; clone size: few; V gene: TRBV7-2; CDR3 protein: CASSSTRELFF; CDR3 DNA: TGTGCCAGCAGCTCCACGAGGGAGCTGTTTTTT
D gene: TRBD1; J gene: TRBJ1-3; clone size: NA; V gene: TRBV4-3; CDR3 protein: CASSQVAFGQGRRNTIYF; CDR3 DNA: TGCGCCAGCAGCCAAGTCGCCTTCGGACAGGGGAGAAGAAACACCATATATTTT
D gene: TRBD1; J gene: TRBJ2-7; clone size: NA; V gene: TRBV20-1; CDR3 protein: CSASRDRPYEQYF; CDR3 DNA: TGCAGTGCTAGCCGGGACAGGCCCTACGAGCAGTACTTC
D gene: TRBD2; J gene: TRBJ2-7; clone size: NA; V gene: TRBV7-8; CDR3 protein: CASSVRLAVRGEQYF; CDR3 DNA: TGTGCCAGCAGCGTCCGACTAGCGGTCAGGGGCGAGCAGTACTTC
D gene: NA; J gene: TRBJ2-2; clone size: few; V gene: TRBV7-7; CDR3 protein: CASSLSRLGTGELFF; CDR3 DNA: TGTGCCAGCAGCTTAAGCCGTCTTGGCACCGGGGAGCTGTTTTTT
D gene: NA; J gene: TRBJ2-7; clone size: few; V gene: TRBV7-2; CDR3 protein: CASSPTPTVYEQYF; CDR3 DNA: TGTGCCAGCAGCCCCACCCCCACAGTTTACGAGCAGTACTTC
D gene: NA; J gene: TRBJ1-1; clone size: few; V gene: TRBV7-3; CDR3 protein: CASSSGVPGTEAFF; CDR3 DNA: TGTGCCAGCAGCTCAGGGGTGCCGGGCACTGAAGCTTTCTTT
D gene: TRBD1; J gene: TRBJ1-3; clone size: NA; V gene: TRBV12-3/TRBV12-4; CDR3 protein: CASSIPQGSSGNTIYF; CDR3 DNA: TGTGCCAGCAGTATTCCACAGGGGAGCTCTGGAAACACCATATATTTT
D gene: NA; J gene: TRBJ1-1; clone size: NA; V gene: TRBV29-1; CDR3 protein: CSVEEGMNTEAFF; CDR3 DNA: TGCAGCGTTGAGGAGGGGATGAACACTGAAGCTTTCTTT
D gene: TRBD2; J gene: TRBJ2-3; clone size: NA; V gene: TRBV7-9; CDR3 protein: CASSEAGADTQYF; CDR3 DNA: TGTGCCAGCAGCGAAGCGGGAGCAGATACGCAGTATTTT
D gene: TRBD2; J gene: TRBJ2-7; clone size: NA; V gene: TRBV5-1; CDR3 protein: CASSLSGTLYEQYF; CDR3 DNA: TGCGCCAGCAGCTTAAGCGGGACCCTCTACGAGCAGTACTTC
D gene: NA; J gene: TRBJ2-7; clone size: few; V gene: TRBV12-3/TRBV12-4; CDR3 protein: CASSPGAEAYEQYF; CDR3 DNA: TGTGCCAGCAGTCCAGGGGCGGAGGCCTACGAGCAGTACTTC
D gene: TRBD1; J gene: TRBJ1-1; clone size: NA; V gene: TRBV5-1; CDR3 protein: CASKDRGNTEAFF; CDR3 DNA: TGCGCCAGCAAGGACAGGGGGAACACTGAAGCTTTCTTT